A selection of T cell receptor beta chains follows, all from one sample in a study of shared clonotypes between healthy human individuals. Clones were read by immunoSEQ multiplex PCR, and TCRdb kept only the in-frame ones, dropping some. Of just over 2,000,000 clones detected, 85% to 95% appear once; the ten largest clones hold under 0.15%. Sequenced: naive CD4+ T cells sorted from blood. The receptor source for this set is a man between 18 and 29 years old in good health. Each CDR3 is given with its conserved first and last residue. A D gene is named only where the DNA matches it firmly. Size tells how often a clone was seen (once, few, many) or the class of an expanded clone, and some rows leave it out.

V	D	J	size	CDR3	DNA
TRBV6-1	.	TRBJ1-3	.	CASSESTGSSGNTIYF	TGTGCCAGCAGTGAATCAACAGGGAGCTCTGGAAACACCATATATTTT
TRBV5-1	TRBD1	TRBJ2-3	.	CASSTGTGGTDTQYF	TGCGCCAGCAGCACCGGGACAGGGGGGACAGATACGCAGTATTTT
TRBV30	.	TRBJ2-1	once	CAWTGRADGEQFF	TGTGCCTGGACGGGGCGAGCCGATGGGGAGCAGTTCTTC
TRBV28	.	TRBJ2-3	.	CASSQYGDGLTDTQYF	TGTGCCAGCAGTCAATACGGGGACGGGCTCACAGATACGCAGTATTTT
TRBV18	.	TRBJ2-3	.	CASSPQGQADTQYF	TGTGCCAGCTCCCCCCAGGGGCAGGCAGATACGCAGTATTTT
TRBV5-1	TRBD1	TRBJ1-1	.	CASSFLQGVNTEAFF	TGCGCCAGCAGCTTCTTACAGGGGGTGAACACTGAAGCTTTCTTT
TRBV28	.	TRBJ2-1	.	CASALTHPYNEQFF	TGTGCCAGCGCCCTTACCCACCCCTACAATGAGCAGTTCTTC
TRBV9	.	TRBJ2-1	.	CASSGVGNEQFF	TGTGCCAGCAGCGGGGTGGGGAATGAGCAGTTCTTC
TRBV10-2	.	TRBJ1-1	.	CASSELGGTEAFF	TGCGCCAGCAGTGAATTAGGGGGCACTGAAGCTTTCTTT
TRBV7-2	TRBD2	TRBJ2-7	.	CASSSSSGSREQYF	TGTGCCAGCAGCTCCTCTAGCGGGAGCCGCGAGCAGTACTTC
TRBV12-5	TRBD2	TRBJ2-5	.	CASGLGLAVGETQYF	TGTGCTAGTGGTTTAGGTCTAGCGGTCGGAGAGACCCAGTACTTC
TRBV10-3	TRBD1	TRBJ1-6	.	CAISESMGTGDPLHF	TGTGCCATCAGTGAGTCGATGGGGACAGGGGACCCCCTCCACTTT
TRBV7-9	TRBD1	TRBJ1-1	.	CASSLGQATAAFF	TGTGCCAGCAGCCTCGGACAGGCGACTGCCGCTTTCTTT
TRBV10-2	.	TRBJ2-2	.	CASGRADAGELFF	TGCGCCAGCGGCAGGGCGGATGCCGGGGAGCTGTTTTTT
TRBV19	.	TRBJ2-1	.	CASSGRDYNEQFF	TGTGCCAGTAGTGGCAGGGATTACAATGAGCAGTTCTTC
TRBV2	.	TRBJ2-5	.	CASRVGGETQYF	TGTGCCAGCAGAGTAGGGGGAGAGACCCAGTACTTC
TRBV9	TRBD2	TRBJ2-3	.	CASSVGGRFSTDTQYF	TGTGCCAGCAGCGTTGGCGGGAGGTTTTCTACAGATACGCAGTATTTT
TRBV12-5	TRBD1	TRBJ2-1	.	CASGSGQGVHNEQFF	TGTGCTAGTGGTTCCGGACAGGGGGTCCACAATGAGCAGTTCTTC
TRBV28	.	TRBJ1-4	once	CASSYQGGSNEKLFF	TGTGCCAGCAGTTACCAAGGGGGAAGTAATGAAAAACTGTTTTTT
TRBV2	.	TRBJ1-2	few	CASSERAGYGYTF	TGTGCCAGCAGTGAAAGGGCAGGTTATGGCTACACCTTC
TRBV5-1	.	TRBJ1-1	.	CASSFVDRNTEAFF	TGCGCCAGCAGCTTCGTAGACCGGAACACTGAAGCTTTCTTT
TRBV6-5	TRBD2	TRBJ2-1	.	CASSSLGGVNNEQFF	TGTGCCAGCAGTTCTCTGGGGGGGGTGAACAATGAGCAGTTCTTC
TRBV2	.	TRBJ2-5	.	CASRSGGGVGTQYF	TGTGCCAGCAGGAGTGGGGGGGGCGTCGGGACCCAGTACTTC
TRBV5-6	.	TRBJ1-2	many	CASSFGFSHYGYTF	TGTGCCAGCAGCTTTGGCTTTTCTCACTATGGCTACACCTTC
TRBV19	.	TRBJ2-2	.	CASKAGTNTGELFF	TGTGCCAGTAAGGCAGGGACAAACACCGGGGAGCTGTTTTTT
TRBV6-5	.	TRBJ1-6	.	CASSYRLRDYNSPLHF	TGTGCCAGCAGTTACCGCCTGAGGGATTATAATTCACCCCTCCACTTT